Described below is a single T cell receptor beta chain sequence and its context. Its antigen remains unidentified. These data originate in a study of shared clonotypes between healthy human individuals. The overall study: Plates per donor: three CD4 naive, three CD4 memory, two CD8 naive, one CD8 memory.

Study-wide points: Clonotypes shared by all four donors outscored non-shared clonotypes in generation probability.

Assay execution took place at the deep level. Per the original data handling: Filtering of immunoSEQ junctional sequences could not match full-length read filtering. Profiled with immunoSEQ multiplex PCR; TCRdb holds only in-frame clones, not every one. D and trimming were read from the DNA, whereas the V and J calls and clone size are those reported in that table. The table includes approximately 2.5 million clones, over 85% detected once. The clonotype originates from a man aged 18-30 years in good health. Some clones in this sample may be carry-over from other donors' samples. Sequenced input: naive CD4+ T cells from PBMCs. Documented subset: CD45RA+ positively selected.

CDR3 sequence reads: CASRPGGPLADTQYF. The CDR3 DNA is TGTGCCAGCCGCCCCGGCGGACCCCTAGCAGATACGCAGTATTTT. J is TRBJ2-3 and V is TRBV19, with no clear D. The CDR3 runs 15 residues. The germline gives CDR1 LNHDA, CDR2 SQIVND (reference sequence). Trimming left V 9 bases short and J 4 bases short, with 20 bases between.